This entry lists 9 T cell receptor beta chains sequenced from one sample in a study of T cells in women clearing cervical HPV infection. Profiling relied on immunoSEQ multiplex PCR, and the TCRdb table lists in-frame clones only, not all of them. Recorded here are roughly 32,000 clones; the top ten clones represent 3.5%. The sample consisted of blood buffy coat. The receptors originated from a woman aged 18-69 years with a cervical HPV16 infection that either progressed to CIN3+ or cleared (not recorded which).

As regards this clone: Read sequence stops 3 residues before the CDR3 end, and the germline J gene provides the missing end. The genes are TRBV5-5 and TRBJ1-6; 7 positions agree with TRBD1. Germline V gene sequence: CDR1 SGHKS, CDR2 YYEKEE (reference sequence). J gave up 7 bases and V 5 bases, and 6 bases lay outside the gene matches. The length of the CDR3 is 14 residues. This CDR3 is CASSPLGQNSPLHF. CDR3 DNA (partial): TGTGCCAGCAGTCCTCTGGGACAGAATTCACCC.

For this clone: The read is 3 residues too short to cover the CDR3 end, so that end is filled in from the germline J gene. The genes are TRBV5-4 and TRBJ2-1; 10 bases line up with TRBD1. The CDR3 contains 16 residues. CDR1 SGHNT and CDR2 YYREEE come from the germline V gene (reference sequence). Losses at the gene ends were 3 bases for V and 1 base for J; bases not matched to a gene: 4. The sequenced CDR3 bases are TGTGCCAGCAGCTCCCGGGACAGGGGATCCTACAATGAG. The encoded protein is CASSSRDRGSYNE. The full-length CDR3 reads as CASSSRDRGSYNEQFF.

As regards this clone: The read is 3 residues too short to cover the CDR3 end, so that end is filled in from the germline J gene. The V gene is TRBV5-1, the J gene TRBJ2-5, with 8 bases that match TRBD1. The V gene's germline CDR1 is SGHRS and CDR2 YFSETQ. This CDR3 region has 18 residues. The V gene end was trimmed by 4 bases and the J gene end by 1 base; junction bases not matched to a gene: 15. Incomplete CDR3 DNA: TGCGCCAGCAGCCTACACCCTCGTCCCGGGACAGGCCAAGAGACC. It translates to CASSLHPRPGTGQET. The CDR3 in full is CASSLHPRPGTGQETQYF.

Concerning this clone: With the read ending 3 residues before the CDR3 end, the germline J gene is used to fill in that end. This chain joins TRBV2 and TRBJ1-1, with a weak D call TRBD1 (6 bases). The germline V gene has CDR1 SNHLY and CDR2 FYNNEI. This CDR3 has 13 residues. Trimming took 5 bases from V and 1 from J, leaving 8 bases between them. Partial CDR3 DNA: TGTGCCAGCAGTTCGGACAGGAACACTGAA. It translates to CASSSDRNTE. The entire CDR3 reads CASSSDRNTEAFF.

Turning to this clone: From the germline J gene comes the end of the CDR3, since the read stops 3 residues before it. The rearrangement joins TRBV5-1 to TRBJ1-6; a possible D gene is TRBD1 (6 bases). Trimming removed 6 bases from V and 4 bases from J, with 14 bases in between. CDR1 is SGHRS, CDR2 YFSETQ, per germline. There are 15 residues in the CDR3. The CDR3 here is CASTRGEPYNSPLHF. CDR3 DNA, as far as it was read: TGCGCCAGCACCAGGGGCGAACCTTATAATTCACCC.

Notes on this clone: Read sequence stops 3 residues before the CDR3 end, and the germline J gene provides the missing end. V and J are TRBV2 and TRBJ2-7, with 8 bases identical to TRBD2. The germline gives CDR1 SNHLY, CDR2 FYNNEI. The CDR3 has 12 residues. V was clipped by 7 bases and J by 5 bases; unmatched bases: 4. CDR3 DNA, as far as it was read: TGTGCCAGCATTGGGACTAGTAACGAG. Protein product: CASIGTSNE. The entire CDR3 reads CASIGTSNEQYF.

On this clone itself: The read falls 3 residues short of the CDR3 end, and the missing part is taken from the germline J gene. This chain joins TRBV19 and TRBJ1-5; tentatively, D is TRBD1 (6 bases). CDR3 length: 14 amino acids. Germline CDR1 is LNHDA and CDR2 is SQIVND (reference sequence). V dropped 6 bases and J dropped 7 bases, with 16 bases sitting between them. The CDR3 sequence is CASRLGQLEQPQHF. The CDR3 bases that were read are TGTGCCAGTAGGCTCGGACAGTTAGAGCAGCCC.

Notes on this clone: The read terminates 3 residues ahead of where the CDR3 ends, so the germline J gene completes it. The chain employs TRBV7-8 and TRBJ2-3; D not resolved. The germline gives CDR1 SGHVS, CDR2 FQNEAQ. V was clipped by 1 base and J by 2 bases, with 7 bases between them. The CDR3 runs 14 residues. The CDR3 here is CASSLGEYTDTQYF. CDR3 bases read: TGTGCCAGCAGCTTAGGCGAATACACAGATACG.

As to this clone: Coverage ceases 3 residues before the CDR3 finishes, and the germline J gene fills in the end. The chain is built from TRBV13 and TRBJ2-1, with 13 positions matching TRBD2. Germline V gene data show CDR1 as PRHDT and CDR2 as FYEKMQ (reference sequence). V shed 3 bases and J 7 bases; nucleotides not matched to a gene: 6. This CDR3 contains 16 residues. The CDR3 DNA, read in part, is TGTGCCAGCAGCTTCACTACTAGCGGGAGGGGGAATGAG. It encodes CASSFTTSGRGNE. The CDR3, in full, reads CASSFTTSGRGNEQFF.